The following is a T cell receptor (beta chain) sequence with its context. Its antigen is currently unknown. Individual cDNA molecules were tagged with unique molecular identifiers, the study reported. TCRdb analysed the 5' RACE reads with MiXCR anew, one entry per CDR3 protein. This repertoire shows tens of thousands of distinct CDR3 sequences, around 6.9% found once; its top ten account for roughly 2.8%. CDR1 SNHLY and CDR2 FYNNEI come from the germline V gene. This CDR3 region has 16 residues. V trimming: 4 bases; J trimming: 2 bases; junction bases outside the gene matches: 7. The source of the sample is a study of early T cells in non-severe SARS-CoV-2 infection. Regarding the study as a whole: VDJdb-based annotation leaned toward anti-spike CD8 responses and missed private and CD4 specificities.

The chain has TRBV2 and TRBJ2-3; 9 bases fit TRBD2. The receptor comes from an adult who was a healthcare worker with PCR-confirmed SARS-CoV-2 infection or an uninfected control (not recorded which). The sample consisted of whole blood, taken at baseline. The CDR3 bases are TGTGCCAGCAGTGCAGCCCTAGCGGGGTTCACAGATACGCAGTATTTT. Protein: CASSAALAGFTDTQYF.